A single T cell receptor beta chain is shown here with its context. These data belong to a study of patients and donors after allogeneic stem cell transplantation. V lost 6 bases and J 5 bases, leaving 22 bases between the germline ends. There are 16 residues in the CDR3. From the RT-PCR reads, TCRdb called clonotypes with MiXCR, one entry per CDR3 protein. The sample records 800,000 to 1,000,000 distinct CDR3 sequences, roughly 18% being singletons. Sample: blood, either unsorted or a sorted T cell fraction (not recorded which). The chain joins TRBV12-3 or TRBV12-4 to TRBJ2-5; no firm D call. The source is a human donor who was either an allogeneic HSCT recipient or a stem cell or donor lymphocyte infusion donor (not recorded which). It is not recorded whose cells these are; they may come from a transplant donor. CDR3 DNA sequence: TGTGCCAGCAGCCCCCGCCGGTTTTCCCCCAACGAGACCCAGTACTTC. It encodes CASSPRRFSPNETQYF.